Listed below are T cell receptor beta chains from one sample, sequenced in a study of blood T cell repertoires in COVID-19. Repertoires were generated with immunoSEQ multiplex PCR, while TCRdb's copy carries only in-frame clones and drops some. This table has 240,000 or so clones, roughly 83% appearing once. The source material was PBMCs or T cells enriched from blood (not recorded which). The receptors stem from a woman aged 45-59 years who had recovered from COVID-19. Each CDR3 is given with its conserved first and last residue. The D gene is left open where the match is weak. Expanded clones get a size class; other rows say once, few or many, or leave the size out.

. | TRBJ2-1 | TRBV11-2 | TRBD2 | 16 | TGTGCCAGCAGCCAAGACGGGACTAGCGAGTACAATGAGCAGTTCTTC | CASSQDGTSEYNEQFF
. | TRBJ1-1 | TRBV12-5 | TRBD1 | 13 | TGTGCTAGTGGAACCGGGACAGGGAGTTACGCTTTCTTT | CASGTGTGSYAFF
. | TRBJ2-1 | TRBV28 | . | 12 | TGTGCCAGCAGCTCCCAGGGCAATGAGCAGTTCTTC | CASSSQGNEQFF
once | TRBJ1-3 | TRBV10-3 | . | 14 | TGTGCCATCAGTAGACAGCTCTCTGGAAACACCATATATTTT | CAISRQLSGNTIYF
. | TRBJ2-7 | TRBV27 | . | 13 | TGTGCCAGCAGTACCCTAGCAGCCTACGAGCAGTACTTC | CASSTLAAYEQYF
. | TRBJ2-7 | TRBV30 | . | 14 | TGTGCCTGGGGACGGGATTTCTTATCCTACGAGCAGTACTTC | CAWGRDFLSYEQYF
. | TRBJ1-6 | TRBV14 | . | 14 | TGTGCCAGCAGCCAGGGCGAGTGGAATTCACCCCTCCACTTT | CASSQGEWNSPLHF
once | TRBJ2-1 | TRBV7-2 | TRBD2 | 17 | TGTGCCAGCAGCCGGCAGAGTAGCGGGGGGCCCTCCAATGAGCAGTTCTTC | CASSRQSSGGPSNEQFF
. | TRBJ1-2 | TRBV19 | . | 15 | TGTGCCAGTAGTATCGGGACATTATTGGACTATGGCTACACCTTC | CASSIGTLLDYGYTF
few | TRBJ1-1 | TRBV5-1 | TRBD1 | 14 | TGCGCCAGCAGCTTGGGACAGGGGGCGTTTGAAGCTTTCTTT | CASSLGQGAFEAFF
. | TRBJ1-5 | TRBV15 | . | 16 | TGTGCCACCAGCAGGGGGGGACCTCCTCGAGGTCAGCCCCAGCATTTT | CATSRGGPPRGQPQHF
. | TRBJ1-1 | TRBV19 | . | 13 | TGTGCCAGTAGTACGTACACGAACACTGAAGCTTTCTTT | CASSTYTNTEAFF
. | TRBJ2-1 | TRBV7-2 | TRBD2 | 15 | TGTGCCAGCAGCTTTTCGGGAGGGGTCTACAATGAGCAGTTCTTC | CASSFSGGVYNEQFF
. | TRBJ2-7 | TRBV11-2 | TRBD2 | 16 | TGTGCCAGCAGCTTAGGTGTGCGGGAGGGCCTCTACGAGCAGTACTTC | CASSLGVREGLYEQYF
. | TRBJ2-5 | TRBV19 | TRBD2 | 15 | TGTGCCAGTAGTGATTACGGGAGGAATACGGAGACCCAGTACTTC | CASSDYGRNTETQYF
. | TRBJ2-1 | TRBV18 | . | 14 | TGTGCCAGCTCACCCCGGACAGTTTCCAATGAGCAGTTCTTC | CASSPRTVSNEQFF
. | TRBJ1-5 | TRBV3-1/TRBV3-2 | . | 15 | TGTGCCAGCAGCCAAGGAGCAGGGGTGAATCAGCCCCAGCATTTT | CASSQGAGVNQPQHF
. | TRBJ2-5 | TRBV25-1 | . | 15 | TGTGCCAGCAGTGAATTTATGGGCCAGAAGGAGACCCAGTACTTC | CASSEFMGQKETQYF
. | TRBJ1-2 | TRBV3-1/TRBV3-2 | TRBD1 | 15 | TGTGCCAGCAGCTTCCGCCGGACAGGGGCCAATGGCTACACCTTC | CASSFRRTGANGYTF
few | TRBJ1-2 | TRBV19 | TRBD1 | 16 | TGTGCCAGTAAAGGGACAGGGGGCGACCGGGTGAGTGGCTACACCTTC | CASKGTGGDRVSGYTF
. | TRBJ1-5 | TRBV25-1 | . | 14 | TGTGCCAGCAGTGTCGGGTGGAGCAATCAGCCCCAGCATTTT | CASSVGWSNQPQHF